The subject of this entry is one TCR beta chain. The data belong to a study of early T cells in non-severe SARS-CoV-2 infection. The TCR library protocol was used to attach unique molecular identifiers. These identifiers were attached to individual cDNA molecules. TCRdb re-derived calls from the 5' RACE reads in MiXCR, one entry per CDR3 protein. The sample contains tens of thousands of distinct CDR3 sequences, less than 15% of which appear only once. This CDR3 is built from 16 residues. Trimming removed 5 bases at V and 4 bases at J, with 20 bases between. In germline, CDR1 is SGHAT, CDR2 FQNNGV. The sequencing input was whole blood. The chain combines TRBV11-2 with TRBJ1-1; D is perhaps TRBD1 (6 bases). This TCR came from an adult who was a healthcare worker with PCR-confirmed SARS-CoV-2 infection or an uninfected control (not recorded which). The CDR3 protein is CASSPYREISPTEAFF. CDR3 sequence (DNA): TGTGCCAGCAGCCCCTACAGGGAGATTTCGCCCACTGAAGCTTTCTTT.